The 32 T cell receptor beta chains listed next were all sequenced from one sample in a study of blood T cells in healthy people across ages. Primers used in a second PCR of roughly 6 to 12 cycles were a sample-barcoded 5' primer and a J-beta primer mix. TCRdb redid the calling of the 5' RACE reads with MiXCR, one entry per CDR3 protein. Here the sample spans about 620,000 distinct CDR3 sequences, 45% to 60% being singletons. The sample taken for sequencing was blood. The receptor set was obtained from an elderly woman in good health.

About this clonotype itself: With a much larger clone just one base away, this may be a read error. This chain joins TRBV5-1 and TRBJ2-3; possibly TRBD1 for D (6 bases). CDR1 and CDR2 from the germline V gene are SGHRS and YFSETQ. The CDR3 runs to 16 residues. CDR3 DNA sequence: TGCGTCAGCAGCTTAGCTCCCGGGACAAGCACAGATACGCAGTATTTT. Translation: CVSSLAPGTSTDTQYF.

CDR3 in amino acids: CASSLPPGTTLYEQYF. CDR3 sequence (DNA): TGCGCCAGCAGCTTGCCCCCCGGGACAACGCTTTACGAGCAGTACTTC. The chain employs TRBV5-1 and TRBJ2-7; weak D call: TRBD1 (6 bases). This CDR3 has 16 residues. V lost 1 base to trimming and J lost 4 bases, with 18 bases between them. Germline V CDR1 and CDR2: SGHRS, YFSETQ. The whole variable domain, filled in from reference TRBV5-1 and TRBJ2-7, reads KAGVTQTPRYLIKTRGQQVTLSCSPISGHRSVSWYQQTPGQGLQFLFEYFSETQRNKGNFPGRFSGRQFSNSRSEMNVSTLELGDSALYLCASSLPPGTTLYEQYFGPGTRLTVT.

This clonotype was picked up many times. The chain recombines TRBV9 with TRBJ2-5; D not resolved. CDR1 SGDLS and CDR2 YYNGEE come from the germline V gene. The CDR3 contains 15 residues. V shed 0 bases and J shed 3 bases, with 12 bases lying between them. In DNA form, the CDR3 reads TGTGCCAGCAGCGTAGGAGCCAGAAGGGAAGAGACCCAGTACTTC. Its protein product is CASSVGARREETQYF.

This clonotype has just a few counts. The chain employs TRBV5-5 and TRBJ1-2; possibly TRBD1 for D (5 bases). There are 15 residues in the CDR3. CDR1 SGHKS and CDR2 YYEKEE come from the germline V gene (reference sequence). The V gene lost 2 bases and the J gene lost 5 bases, with 16 bases spanning the gap. CDR3 loop: CASSLTGRETYGYTF. The CDR3 bases are TGTGCCAGCAGCTTAACGGGACGGGAGACATATGGCTACACCTTC.

With respect to this clonotype: This sequence may be a read error, since a much larger clone differs from it by one base. This rearrangement joins TRBV2 to TRBJ2-6; D is possibly TRBD1 (5 bases). Germline V CDR1 and CDR2: SNHLY, FYNNEI. This CDR3 comprises 14 residues. The CDR3 DNA follows: TGTGCCAGCAGTGAAGTCTCTGGGGCCAACGTCCCGACTTTC. Translating gives CASSEVSGANVPTF.

Note on this clonotype: It may be a read error: a sequence one base away is much more abundant. This rearrangement joins TRBV3-1 to TRBJ2-4; no firm D call. The end of the DNA aligns better with TRBJ2-5, so the J call may be wrong. Germline CDR1 and CDR2: LGHDT and YNNKEL (reference sequence). The CDR3 contains 12 residues. The CDR3 coding sequence is TGTGCCAGCACCTCGGTCCGAGCGACCCAGTACTTC. Its protein is CASTSVRATQYF.

The sample holds many counts of this clonotype. The gene calls are TRBV24-1 and TRBJ2-3; D remains unclear. Trimming pared 2 bases from V and 2 bases from J, leaving 13 bases between. Germline assignment: CDR1 KGHDR and CDR2 SFDVKD. The CDR3 extends over 16 amino acids. The CDR3 coding sequence is TGTGCCACCAGTGATTCAGTTGACGAGTTCACAGATACGCAGTATTTT. Its translation: CATSDSVDEFTDTQYF.

This sequence joins TRBV3-1 and TRBJ2-5, with TRBD2 identical over 8 bases. This CDR3 region has 16 residues. V was clipped by 1 base and J by 3 bases; unmatched bases: 7. Germline CDR1 and CDR2: LGHDT and YNNKEL (reference sequence). This CDR3 is CASSQASGRAEETQYF. The CDR3 bases are TGTGCCAGCAGCCAAGCGTCCGGGAGGGCCGAAGAGACCCAGTACTTC.

This clonotype has at least ten counts. J is TRBJ2-3 and V is TRBV20-1; D not certain. Trimming removed 0 bases at V and 3 bases at J, with 10 bases between. Germline lookup yields CDR1 DFQATT and CDR2 SNEGSKA (reference sequence). The CDR3 totals 14 residues. The CDR3 protein is CSARDRRGTDTQYF. The DNA for the CDR3 is TGCAGTGCTAGAGATAGGAGAGGTACAGATACGCAGTATTTT.

There are a few counts of this clonotype. This chain uses TRBV5-1 with TRBJ1-1; D remains unclear. Per germline, CDR1 SGHRS and CDR2 YFSETQ. Trimming removed 0 bases from V and 1 base from J, with 7 bases in between. This CDR3 contains 14 residues. In DNA, the CDR3 is TGCGCCAGCAGCTTGGGGCAGGCGAACACTGAAGCTTTCTTT. As protein: CASSLGQANTEAFF.

This chain's CDR3 is CASSQDWGSGELFF. Written as DNA, the CDR3 is TGCGCCAGCAGCCAAGATTGGGGGTCCGGGGAGCTGTTTTTT. The rearrangement joins TRBV4-3 to TRBJ2-2; the D gene could be TRBD1 or TRBD2 (5 bases each). The CDR3 has 14 amino acids. The V gene's germline CDR1 is LGHNA and CDR2 YSLEER. Deletions cut 0 bases from V and 6 bases from J, with 8 bases between.

On this clonotype: A read error may be the cause here, since a much bigger clone is one base away. The J gene is TRBJ2-7, the V gene TRBV28, with TRBD1 identical over 7 bases. Germline values: CDR1 MDHEN, CDR2 SYDVKM. The CDR3 spans 15 residues. The CDR3 reads CASSPPRTGPYGQYF. Here the CDR3 DNA reads TGTGCCAGCAGTCCGCCCCGGACAGGCCCCTACGGGCAGTACTTC.

The chain employs TRBV4-1 and TRBJ2-1, with D perhaps matching TRBD1 or TRBD2 (7 bases each). This CDR3 contains 16 residues. Germline assignment: CDR1 MGHRA and CDR2 YSYEKL. Between the trimmed V and J ends, which lost 4 bases and 8 bases, there was a span of 21 bases. This CDR3 is CASSPREGAIRDEQFF. Written as DNA, the CDR3 is TGCGCCAGCAGCCCTAGGGAGGGGGCCATTCGTGATGAGCAGTTCTTC.

The chain joins TRBV7-2 to TRBJ2-5; TRBD2 matches at 8 bases. Trimming cost V 1 base and J 3 bases; bases outside gene matches: 7. Looked up from germline, CDR1 is SGHTA and CDR2 is FQGNSA. This CDR3 has 16 amino acids. DNA of the CDR3: TGTGCCAGCAGCTTAGTGGGCGGGGGGCCAGAAGAGACCCAGTACTTC. This sequence encodes CASSLVGGGPEETQYF.

This clonotype was seen repeatedly, ten times or more. V is TRBV5-6 and J is TRBJ2-1; TRBD2 agrees at 8 bases. Germline CDR1 is SGHDT and CDR2 is YYEEEE. After removal of 0 bases from V and 9 bases from J, the junction contained 14 bases not matched to a gene. The CDR3 spans 17 residues. Written as DNA, the CDR3 is TGTGCCAGCAGCTTGGCCCAGGGACTAGGAGCGTCGGGTGAGCAGTTCTTC. It is translated as CASSLAQGLGASGEQFF.

This clonotype was detected ten times or more. The chain uses TRBV29-1 and TRBJ1-2, with D hard to call. The germline V gene encodes CDR1 SQVTM and CDR2 ANQGSEA. With 4 bases removed from V and 10 bases from J, the gap between germline ends came to 13 bases. The CDR3 totals 11 residues. CDR3 loop: CSVVAPSAYTF. The DNA for the CDR3 is TGCAGCGTTGTGGCCCCAAGCGCCTACACCTTC.

The gene calls are TRBV3-1 and TRBJ2-1; the D gene is possibly TRBD2 (6 bases). V lost 4 bases, J lost 4 bases, and 14 bases lay in between. Germline loops: CDR1 LGHDT, CDR2 YNNKEL (reference sequence). The CDR3 totals 15 residues. CDR3 in amino acids: CASSPPSGLYNEQFF. The CDR3 DNA reads as TGTGCCAGCAGCCCCCCGAGCGGGCTTTACAATGAGCAGTTCTTC.

This clonotype occurred a few times. The chain employs TRBV14 and TRBJ1-2, with D uncertain. V lost 0 bases and J 0 bases, leaving 8 bases between the germline ends. The germline CDR1 and CDR2 sequences are SGHDN and FVKESK. This CDR3 has 15 amino acids. The CDR3 DNA follows: TGTGCCAGCAGCCAAGATTCTCGGACTAACTATGGCTACACCTTC. Amino acid sequence: CASSQDSRTNYGYTF.

Concerning this clonotype: A read error may be the cause here, since a much bigger clone is one base away. The V and J genes are TRBV20-1 and TRBJ1-5; maybe TRBD1 (6 bases). The CDR3 loop spans 13 amino acids. Germline CDR1 is DFQATT and CDR2 is SNEGSKA (reference sequence). Here the CDR3 reads CRAITDSLQPQHF. In DNA, the CDR3 is TGCAGGGCTATAACGGACAGTCTCCAGCCCCAGCATTTT.

The chain links TRBV21-1 to TRBJ2-3; the DNA was not used to check the table's D call, TRBD2. TRBV21-1 is assigned pseudogene status. CDR3 length: 16 residues. This chain's CDR3 is CASPRRSECPTDTQYF. The CDR3 coding sequence is TGTGCGAGCCCCAGGAGATCGGAGTGCCCCACAGATACGCAGTATTTT.

This clonotype was found many times. The chain links TRBV7-3 to TRBJ2-2; D is possibly TRBD1 or TRBD2 (5 bases each). The germline V gene has CDR1 SGHTA and CDR2 FQGTGA. This CDR3 comprises 14 residues. Deletions cut 4 bases from V and 5 bases from J, with 11 bases between. CDR3 residues: CASSSGTMTGELFF. In nucleotides, the CDR3 is TGTGCCAGCAGCTCTGGGACGATGACCGGGGAGCTGTTTTTT.

The chain couples TRBV20-1 to TRBJ2-4; 7 positions match TRBD1. This CDR3 spans 14 amino acids. Looked up from germline, CDR1 is DFQATT and CDR2 is SNEGSKA (reference sequence). V lost 6 bases and J lost 0; bases outside the gene matches: 5. In DNA, the CDR3 is TGCAGTGCAATGGGGACAGCAGCCAAAAACATTCAGTACTTC. It encodes CSAMGTAAKNIQYF.

The V and J genes are TRBV7-2 and TRBJ2-5, with TRBD2 matching 12 bases. Germline V CDR1 and CDR2: SGHTA, FQGNSA. With V trimmed by 5 bases and J by 6 bases, 4 bases remained unmatched. There are 14 residues in the CDR3. The CDR3 loop is CASSTGLAGKTQYF. The CDR3 coding sequence is TGTGCCAGCAGCACAGGACTAGCGGGAAAGACCCAGTACTTC.

This sequence joins TRBV2 and TRBJ2-1, with D hard to call. Germline V gene lookup returns CDR1 SNHLY and CDR2 FYNNEI. V lost 7 bases to trimming and J lost 10 bases, with 14 bases between them. The CDR3 extends over 12 amino acids. DNA for the CDR3: TGTGCCAGCAACCAAAGAGGCTACGAGCAGTTCTTC. Its translation is CASNQRGYEQFF.

This clonotype was observed at least ten times. This chain connects TRBV20-1 to TRBJ1-6; D perhaps matches TRBD1 (5 bases). Germline CDR1 reads DFQATT; CDR2 reads SNEGSKA (reference sequence). Trimming took off 0 bases at V and 0 bases at J, with 12 bases between the two ends. CDR3 length: 17 amino acids. The CDR3 DNA reads TGCAGTGCTAGAGATATGGGGACCAGCTCCTATAATTCACCCCTCCACTTT. Protein: CSARDMGTSSYNSPLHF.

The V call is TRBV20-1, the J call TRBJ2-7, with 11 bases fitting TRBD1. The CDR3 totals 15 residues. Trimming removed 2 bases from V and 3 bases from J; junction bases left unmatched: 6. CDR1 and CDR2 from the germline V gene are DFQATT and SNEGSKA (reference sequence). The CDR3 loop reads CSARPMDRGHYEQYF. In DNA, the CDR3 is TGCAGTGCTAGACCCATGGACAGGGGGCACTACGAGCAGTACTTC.

The chain has TRBV6-1 and TRBJ1-3; 7 bases line up with TRBD1. The CDR3 length is 16 residues. V lost 4 bases to trimming and J lost 0 bases; unmatched junction nucleotides: 6. Germline V gives CDR1 MNHNS, CDR2 SASEGT. This CDR3 is CASSATGVYSGNTIYF. The DNA of the CDR3 is TGTGCCAGCAGTGCCACAGGGGTGTACTCTGGAAACACCATATATTTT.

This clonotype was recorded many times. This chain joins TRBV6-6 and TRBJ2-7; 10 nucleotides match TRBD2. The J segment lost 4 bases and the V segment lost 8 bases, leaving 5 bases of the junction unmatched. Germline CDR1 and CDR2: MNHNY and SVGAGI (reference sequence). CDR3 length: 13 residues. Written as DNA, the CDR3 is TGTGCCAGCCTAGCGGGAGAGGGTTACGAGCAGTACTTC. Protein sequence: CASLAGEGYEQYF.

The chain is built from TRBV3-1 and TRBJ2-7; TRBD1 aligns across 7 bases. V shed 2 bases, J shed 5 bases, and the junction held 6 bases outside the gene matches. The length of the CDR3 is 14 residues. Germline CDR1 and CDR2: LGHDT and YNNKEL (reference sequence). The CDR3 here is CASSQNPQGDEQYF. As DNA, the CDR3 is TGTGCCAGCAGCCAAAACCCCCAGGGGGACGAGCAGTACTTC.

This clonotype was found many times. V and J are TRBV30 and TRBJ1-2; TRBD1 might be the D (5 bases). The CDR3 consists of 12 residues. V gave up 2 bases and J gave up 9 bases, with 13 bases separating them. Per germline, CDR1 GTSNPN and CDR2 SVGIG (reference sequence). The CDR3 is CAWSTGPQSYTF. The CDR3 region has the DNA TGTGCCTGGAGTACAGGCCCTCAAAGCTACACCTTC.

There are many counts of this clonotype. The CDR3 loop is CASSVVAAGGPYEQYF. The CDR3 nucleotides read TGTGCCAGCAGCGTAGTCGCTGCGGGAGGGCCCTACGAGCAGTACTTC. V and J are TRBV9 and TRBJ2-7; 9 nucleotides align to TRBD2. The CDR3 spans 16 residues. The germline CDR1 and CDR2 sequences are SGDLS and YYNGEE. The V gene end was trimmed by 0 bases and the J gene end by 2 bases; junction bases not matched to a gene: 6.

Details on this clonotype: This may stem from a read error, because a much larger clone lies one nucleotide away. This chain joins TRBV2 and TRBJ2-3; 10 bases are shared with TRBD2. The CDR3 runs 16 residues. V lost 2 bases to trimming and J lost 5 bases; unmatched junction nucleotides: 7. Per the germline V gene, CDR1 is SNHLY and CDR2 is FYNNEI. The CDR3, as DNA: TGTGCCAGCAGTGAAACTGGACTAGCGGAGAGAGATACGCAGTATTTT. This codes for CASSETGLAERDTQYF.